A single sample gave rise to the 29 T cell receptor beta chains below, sequenced in a study of T-cell memory formation after mild COVID-19. From the 5' RACE reads, TCRdb called clonotypes with MiXCR, one entry per CDR3 protein. The sample contains about 340,000 distinct CDR3 sequences, about an eighth of which appear only once. Material for sequencing was PBMCs or a T cell subset sorted from them (not recorded which). All receptors come from a man younger than 35 who had mild COVID-19 (a few samples of this study predate the infection). Cell type and time point are not known.

The chain carries TRBV25-1 and TRBJ2-7; 9 positions agree with TRBD1. V gave up 8 bases and J gave up 5 bases; unmatched junction bases: 13. The CDR3 covers 15 residues. CDR1 and CDR2 (germline): MGHDK, SYGVNS. The CDR3 region has the DNA TGTGCCAGCTCCCCGGGGATCACAGGGGGCCACGAGCAGTACGTC. As protein: CASSPGITGGHEQYV.

Only a few counts were recorded for this clonotype. The rearrangement uses TRBV29-1 and TRBJ1-2; 9 bases agree with TRBD1. Trimming removed 3 bases from V and 3 bases from J; junction bases left unmatched: 2. The germline V gene encodes CDR1 SQVTM and CDR2 ANQGSEA. The CDR3 consists of 13 residues. The CDR3 loop reads CSVDGQGYYGYTF. The CDR3 DNA reads as TGCAGCGTTGACGGACAGGGGTACTATGGCTACACCTTC.

This clonotype was picked up a small number of times. The chain employs TRBV4-2 and TRBJ2-6, with 7 bases aligning to TRBD1. The J segment lost 3 bases and the V segment lost 1 base, leaving 0 bases of the junction unmatched. This CDR3 is 15 amino acids long. The germline V gene has CDR1 LGHNA and CDR2 YNFKEQ. The CDR3 region is CASSQGQGGANVLTF. The CDR3 coding sequence is TGTGCCAGCAGCCAAGGACAGGGTGGGGCCAACGTCCTGACTTTC.

The chain carries TRBV20-1 and TRBJ2-1; 7 nucleotides match TRBD2. Germline values: CDR1 DFQATT, CDR2 SNEGSKA (reference sequence). V lost 4 bases to trimming and J lost 8 bases; unmatched junction nucleotides: 11. The CDR3 totals 14 residues. DNA of the CDR3: TGCAGTGCTACCGGGGGGACCCTCGCCCATGAGCAGTTCTTC. It encodes CSATGGTLAHEQFF.

This clonotype occurred a few times. This chain connects TRBV7-2 to TRBJ2-1; 10 positions match TRBD1. This CDR3 comprises 16 residues. Trimming took 1 base from V and 7 from J; bases not matched to a gene: 7. The germline gives CDR1 SGHTA, CDR2 FQGNSA. CDR3 nucleotide sequence: TGTGCCAGCAGCTTAGAAGGGACAGGGGAGGCGAATGAGCAGTTCTTC. As protein: CASSLEGTGEANEQFF.

This clonotype was detected only a few times. The CDR3 spells CAWSPPLGASTDTQYF. CDR3 DNA sequence: TGTGCCTGGAGTCCCCCCCTTGGTGCTAGCACAGATACGCAGTATTTT. The V gene is TRBV30, the J gene TRBJ2-3; D not resolved. V was cut by 2 bases and J by 0 bases, with 15 bases left in between. The CDR3 length is 16 residues. Germline V lookup: CDR1 GTSNPN, CDR2 SVGIG (reference sequence).

This clonotype was detected only a few times. The chain uses TRBV6-5 and TRBJ2-7; 7 bases map to TRBD2. V was pared by 0 bases and J by 4 bases, with 6 bases of the junction left unmatched. Germline lookup yields CDR1 MNHEY and CDR2 SVGAGI. This CDR3 region has 15 residues. The CDR3 reads CASSYSGSGWYEQYF. In DNA, the CDR3 is TGTGCCAGCAGTTACTCGGGTAGCGGGTGGTACGAGCAGTACTTC.

Ten or more counts support this clonotype. This chain joins TRBV12-3 or TRBV12-4 and TRBJ2-4; D is undetermined. V was cut by 6 bases and J by 7 bases, with 10 bases left in between. This CDR3 is built from 12 residues. The CDR3 here is CASRTPDNIQYF. In DNA form, the CDR3 reads TGTGCCAGCAGAACGCCGGACAACATTCAGTACTTC.

The V call is TRBV27, the J call TRBJ2-3; D gene uncertain. The V gene lost 0 bases and the J gene lost 4 bases, with 5 bases spanning the gap. CDR3 length: 13 amino acids. The germline V gene has CDR1 MNHEY and CDR2 SMNVEV (reference sequence). The CDR3 here is CASSLSRSDTQYF. The CDR3 bases are TGTGCCAGCAGTTTATCCAGGTCAGATACGCAGTATTTT.

The chain uses TRBV7-2 and TRBJ1-6; no reliable D call. CDR3 size: 15 residues. V lost 4 bases and J lost 9, with 16 bases in between. CDR1 is SGHTA and CDR2 is FQGNSA in the germline V gene. CDR3 residues: CASSSSQAPFSPLHF. The CDR3 DNA reads TGTGCCAGCAGCTCCTCCCAGGCACCTTTTTCACCCCTCCACTTT.

The rearrangement uses TRBV5-4 and TRBJ2-5; TRBD2 might be the D (5 bases). Trimming cost V 0 bases and J 5 bases, with 11 bases left between them. This CDR3 contains 14 residues. Germline CDR1 SGHNT, CDR2 YYREEE (reference sequence). The DNA for the CDR3 is TGTGCCAGCAGCTTGGATTATAGCGAGGAGACCCAGTACTTC. Encoded protein: CASSLDYSEETQYF. Full variable domain (outside the CDR3, taken from reference TRBV5-4 and TRBJ2-5): ETGVTQSPTHLIKTRGQQVTLRCSSQSGHNTVSWYQQALGQGPQFIFQYYREEENGRGNFPPRFSGLQFPNYSSELNVNALELDDSALYLCASSLDYSEETQYFGPGTRLLVL.

In this sample, this clonotype turned up many times. The chain recombines TRBV20-1 with TRBJ1-2; perhaps TRBD1 as D (5 bases). V lost 0 bases and J 3 bases, leaving 11 bases between the germline ends. This CDR3 has 14 amino acids. The V gene's germline CDR1 is DFQATT and CDR2 SNEGSKA (reference sequence). CDR3 in DNA: TGCAGTGCTAGAGATTACGGCAGGGACTATGGCTACACCTTC. Residues: CSARDYGRDYGYTF.

This clonotype appeared a few times. V and J are TRBV7-2 and TRBJ2-1; D gene unclear. CDR3 length equals 13 residues. V was clipped by 4 bases and J by 4 bases, with 8 bases between them. Per the germline V gene, CDR1 is SGHTA and CDR2 is FQGNSA. The CDR3 region has the DNA TGTGCCAGCAGCTCCTACTGGTACAATGAGCAGTTCTTC. This codes for CASSSYWYNEQFF.

There are many counts of this clonotype. The J gene is TRBJ2-5, the V gene TRBV7-6; 8 nucleotides align to TRBD2. Losses at the gene ends were 5 bases for V and 5 bases for J; bases not matched to a gene: 7. The CDR3 covers 14 residues. Germline V CDR1 and CDR2: SGHVS, FNYEAQ. The CDR3 here is CASSLGGALETQYF. The DNA of the CDR3 is TGTGCCAGCAGCCTCGGGGGGGCGCTGGAGACCCAGTACTTC.

The chain joins TRBV4-1 to TRBJ2-7; TRBD2 aligns across 7 bases. This CDR3 has 16 amino acids. V was pared by 1 base and J by 5 bases, with 11 bases of the junction left unmatched. Per germline, CDR1 MGHRA and CDR2 YSYEKL. CDR3 coding DNA: TGCGCCAGCAGCCAAGTTCGACTAGCCGCGACAGACGAGCAGTACTTC. Protein sequence: CASSQVRLAATDEQYF.

At least ten counts were recorded for this clonotype. The chain uses TRBV4-3 and TRBJ2-3; D uncertain. V was trimmed by 1 base and J by 3 bases, leaving 5 bases between them. CDR3 length equals 13 residues. Germline CDR1 LGHNA, CDR2 YSLEER. CDR3 bases: TGCGCCAGCAGCCAAGTCCGTACAGATACGCAGTATTTT. Its protein is CASSQVRTDTQYF.

This clonotype was observed a handful of times. The chain is built from TRBV7-8 and TRBJ2-1; tentatively, D is TRBD1 (6 bases). Per germline, CDR1 SGHVS and CDR2 FQNEAQ. This CDR3 is built from 13 residues. V was pared by 5 bases and J by 6 bases, with 11 bases between. The CDR3 sequence is CASSVDSFNEQFF. CDR3 sequence (DNA): TGTGCCAGCAGCGTGGACAGCTTCAATGAGCAGTTCTTC.

This clonotype was picked up many times. The rearrangement uses TRBV7-2 and TRBJ1-5; the D gene is possibly TRBD1 (5 bases). This CDR3 is built from 15 residues. In germline, CDR1 is SGHTA, CDR2 FQGNSA. The V and J ends lost 2 bases and 3 bases respectively, with 11 bases between them. This CDR3 is CASSLPGHNNQPQHF. For the CDR3, the DNA is TGTGCCAGCAGCTTACCCGGACATAACAATCAGCCCCAGCATTTT.

The sample holds many counts of this clonotype. The rearrangement links TRBV6-5 to TRBJ2-1; D not certain. V was trimmed by 0 bases and J by 2 bases, leaving 8 bases between them. CDR3 length: 15 residues. Germline V gives CDR1 MNHEY, CDR2 SVGAGI. CDR3 nucleotides: TGTGCCAGCAGTTACTCTCAGGAACCCTACAATGAGCAGTTCTTC. Amino acids: CASSYSQEPYNEQFF.

This clonotype was seen only a few times. V usage is TRBV6-4 and J usage is TRBJ2-1; D tentatively reads TRBD1 or TRBD2 (5 bases each). V dropped 3 bases and J dropped 5 bases, with 17 bases sitting between them. Germline V gene lookup returns CDR1 MRHNA and CDR2 SNTAGT. This CDR3 comprises 16 residues. The DNA for the CDR3 is TGTGCCAGCAGTGAAAGTGAGGGGCAGGGCGACAATGAGCAGTTCTTC. Amino acids: CASSESEGQGDNEQFF.

The chain recombines TRBV28 with TRBJ2-3; TRBD2 matches at 9 bases. CDR3 length: 15 residues. V lost 5 bases to trimming and J lost 0 bases; unmatched junction nucleotides: 3. Germline V CDR1 and CDR2: MDHEN, SYDVKM. This CDR3 is CASSILAGSTDTQYF. The CDR3 nucleotides read TGTGCCAGCAGTATCCTAGCGGGGAGCACAGATACGCAGTATTTT.

The sample holds a few counts of this clonotype. The J gene is TRBJ1-1, the V gene TRBV28; D gene unclear. Germline CDR1 and CDR2: MDHEN and SYDVKM. Trimming shortened V by 2 bases and J by 7 bases, and 8 bases separated the two germline ends. The CDR3 length is 12 residues. CDR3 sequence reads: CASSLRSFEAFF. The CDR3 DNA is TGTGCCAGCAGTTTAAGGAGTTTTGAAGCTTTCTTT. The full variable domain, rest sourced from reference TRBV28 and TRBJ1-1, is DVKVTQSSRYLVKRTGEKVFLECVQDMDHENMFWYRQDPGLGLRLIYFSYDVKMKEKGDIPEGYSVSREKKERFSLILESASTNQTSMYLCASSLRSFEAFFGQGTRLTVV.

This clonotype was counted between two and nine times. This sequence joins TRBV12-3 or TRBV12-4 and TRBJ1-1; no clear D. V lost 5 bases to trimming and J lost 8 bases, with 21 bases between them. The CDR3 covers 15 residues. CDR3 protein: CASSPILSVGSEAFF. The CDR3 nucleotides read TGTGCCAGCAGTCCTATATTATCCGTGGGGAGCGAAGCTTTCTTT.

The chain uses TRBV4-1 and TRBJ2-3, with D possibly TRBD2 on 5 matching bases. The CDR3 loop spans 16 amino acids. Trimming shortened V by 1 base and J by 2 bases, and 13 bases separated the two germline ends. Germline CDR1 MGHRA, CDR2 YSYEKL. CDR3 sequence reads: CASSQVTRALTDTQYF. CDR3 in DNA: TGCGCCAGCAGCCAAGTGACGCGGGCCCTCACAGATACGCAGTATTTT.

This clonotype has more than one count but fewer than ten. The chain has TRBV10-3 and TRBJ1-4, with D perhaps matching TRBD1 (5 bases). V lost 4 bases, J lost 8 bases, and 23 bases lay in between. The CDR3 runs to 17 residues. Germline-derived CDR1 and CDR2 are ENHRY and SYGVKD. CDR3 residues: CAISAGDPSSSAEKLFF. As DNA, the CDR3 is TGTGCCATCAGTGCTGGGGACCCGTCATCATCGGCGGAAAAACTGTTTTTT.

J is TRBJ1-1 and V is TRBV5-1; 8 positions match TRBD1. This CDR3 spans 17 amino acids. Trimming took 4 bases from V and 0 from J; bases not matched to a gene: 11. Germline V gives CDR1 SGHRS, CDR2 YFSETQ. The CDR3 region has the DNA TGCGCCAGCAGCCCCCGGATCAGACAGGGGCTGAACACTGAAGCTTTCTTT. Protein product: CASSPRIRQGLNTEAFF.

This clonotype came up a few times. The chain carries TRBV4-1 and TRBJ2-4; 7 bases line up with TRBD2. The CDR3 is 15 residues long. Trimming cost V 1 base and J 10 bases; bases outside gene matches: 10. The germline CDR1 and CDR2 sequences are MGHRA and YSYEKL. Written as DNA, the CDR3 is TGCGCCAGCAGCCAAGCTCGGGGGGAAGGGGAGATTCAGTACTTC. This translates into CASSQARGEGEIQYF.

This clonotype was counted at least ten times. This chain joins TRBV6-5 and TRBJ2-5; possibly TRBD1 or TRBD2 for D (5 bases each). CDR1 MNHEY and CDR2 SVGAGI come from the germline V gene. Trimming removed 6 bases from V and 7 bases from J, with 12 bases in between. This CDR3 spans 12 amino acids. The CDR3 nucleotides are TGTGCCAGCAGCCGCAGTGGGGGGACCCAGTACTTC. This gives the protein CASSRSGGTQYF.

There are a few counts of this clonotype. The chain couples TRBV6-5 to TRBJ2-5, with D maybe TRBD1 (6 bases). The CDR3 contains 15 residues. Germline V gene data show CDR1 as MNHEY and CDR2 as SVGAGI. The ends were cut back, 4 bases at V and 3 bases at J, with 15 bases in the middle. The CDR3 sequence is CASSSTGWSKETQYF. The CDR3 nucleotides read TGTGCCAGCAGTTCGACAGGCTGGAGCAAAGAGACCCAGTACTTC.